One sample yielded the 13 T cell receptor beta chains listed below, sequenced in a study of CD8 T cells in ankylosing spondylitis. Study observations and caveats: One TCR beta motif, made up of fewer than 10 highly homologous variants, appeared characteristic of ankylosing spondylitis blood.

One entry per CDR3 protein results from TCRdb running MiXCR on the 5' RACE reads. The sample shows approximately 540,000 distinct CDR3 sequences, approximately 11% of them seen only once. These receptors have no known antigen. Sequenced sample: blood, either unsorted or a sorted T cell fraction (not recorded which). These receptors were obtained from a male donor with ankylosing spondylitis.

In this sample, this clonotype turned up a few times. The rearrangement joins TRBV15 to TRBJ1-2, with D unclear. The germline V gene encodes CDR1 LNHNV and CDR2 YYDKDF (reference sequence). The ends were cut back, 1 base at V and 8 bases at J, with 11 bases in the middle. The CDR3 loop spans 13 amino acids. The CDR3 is CATSRVGGLGYTF. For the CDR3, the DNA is TGTGCCACCAGCAGAGTGGGTGGGCTCGGCTACACCTTC.

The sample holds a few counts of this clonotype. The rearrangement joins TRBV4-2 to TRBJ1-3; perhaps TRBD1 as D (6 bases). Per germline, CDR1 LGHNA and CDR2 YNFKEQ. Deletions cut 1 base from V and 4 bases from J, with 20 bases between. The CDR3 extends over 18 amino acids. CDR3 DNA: TGTGCCAGCAGCCAAGCATTCGGGGGCCGCATCGCGGGAAACACCATATATTTT. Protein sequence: CASSQAFGGRIAGNTIYF.

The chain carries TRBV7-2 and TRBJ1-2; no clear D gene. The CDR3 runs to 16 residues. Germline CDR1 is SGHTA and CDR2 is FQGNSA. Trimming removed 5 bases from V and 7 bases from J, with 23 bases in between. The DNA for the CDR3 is TGTGCCAGCAGCCCAGACCTGAGACCCCCAGAGGGTGGCTACACCTTC. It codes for CASSPDLRPPEGGYTF.

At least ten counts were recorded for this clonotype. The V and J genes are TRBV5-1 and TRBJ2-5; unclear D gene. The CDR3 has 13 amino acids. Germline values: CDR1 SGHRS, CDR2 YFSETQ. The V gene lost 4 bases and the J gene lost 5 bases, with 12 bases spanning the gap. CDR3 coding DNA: TGCGCCAGCAGCGGCGGCCCTTCGGAGACCCAGTACTTC. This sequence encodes CASSGGPSETQYF.

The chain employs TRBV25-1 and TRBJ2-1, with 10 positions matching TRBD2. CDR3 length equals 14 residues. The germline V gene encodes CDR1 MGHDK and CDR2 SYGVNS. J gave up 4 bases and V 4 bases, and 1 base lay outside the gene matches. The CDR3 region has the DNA TGTGCCAGCAGTGGTAGCGGGAGGTACAATGAGCAGTTCTTC. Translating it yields CASSGSGRYNEQFF.

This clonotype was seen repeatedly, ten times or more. The CDR3 loop is CASSQDLAGPYEQYV. The CDR3 DNA follows: TGCGCCAGCAGCCAAGATCTTGCGGGGCCCTACGAGCAGTACGTC. The V and J genes are TRBV4-1 and TRBJ2-7; TRBD2 might be the D (6 bases). CDR1 is MGHRA, CDR2 YSYEKL, per germline. The CDR3 has 15 residues. The germline V and J ends were trimmed by 0 bases and 2 bases, with 11 bases remaining between them.

The CDR3 here is CAWTNRGWTEAFF. CDR3 nucleotide sequence: TGTGCCTGGACAAACAGGGGTTGGACTGAAGCTTTCTTT. This chain uses TRBV30 with TRBJ1-1; TRBD1 matches at 7 bases. CDR3 length equals 13 residues. The V gene's germline CDR1 is GTSNPN and CDR2 SVGIG (reference sequence). V dropped 4 bases and J dropped 5; count of bases not matched to a gene: 7.

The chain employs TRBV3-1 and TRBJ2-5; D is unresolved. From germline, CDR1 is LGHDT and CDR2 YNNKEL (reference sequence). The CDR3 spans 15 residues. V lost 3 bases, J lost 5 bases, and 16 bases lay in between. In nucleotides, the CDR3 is TGTGCCAGCAGCCATTTCGGACCGAACCTGGAGACCCAGTACTTC. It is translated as CASSHFGPNLETQYF.

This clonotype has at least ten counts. CDR3 region: CASSLSSGYTGELFF. CDR3 nucleotide sequence: TGTGCCAGCAGTTTATCTAGCGGCTACACCGGGGAGCTGTTTTTT. The chain employs TRBV12-3 or TRBV12-4 and TRBJ2-2; 7 bases match TRBD2. The V gene end was trimmed by 2 bases and the J gene end by 3 bases; junction bases not matched to a gene: 3. The CDR3 contains 15 residues.

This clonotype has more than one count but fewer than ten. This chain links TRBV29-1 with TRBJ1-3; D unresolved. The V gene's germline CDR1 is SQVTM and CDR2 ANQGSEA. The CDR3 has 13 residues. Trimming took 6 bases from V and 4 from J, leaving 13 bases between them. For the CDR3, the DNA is TGCAGCGTGGTGGTTGGTTTCGGAAACACCATATATTTT. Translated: CSVVVGFGNTIYF.

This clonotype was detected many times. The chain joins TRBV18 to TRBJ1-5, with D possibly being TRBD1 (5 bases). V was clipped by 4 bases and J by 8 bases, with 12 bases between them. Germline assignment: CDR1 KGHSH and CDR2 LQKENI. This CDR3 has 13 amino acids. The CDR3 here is CASSRDRSEPQHF. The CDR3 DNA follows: TGTGCCAGCTCACGGGACCGTTCGGAGCCCCAGCATTTT. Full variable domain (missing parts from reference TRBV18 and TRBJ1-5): NAGVMQNPRHLVRRRGQEARLRCSPMKGHSHVYWYRQLPEEGLKFMVYLQKENIIDESGMPKERFSAEFPKEGPSILRIQQVVRGDSAAYFCASSRDRSEPQHFGDGTRLSIL.

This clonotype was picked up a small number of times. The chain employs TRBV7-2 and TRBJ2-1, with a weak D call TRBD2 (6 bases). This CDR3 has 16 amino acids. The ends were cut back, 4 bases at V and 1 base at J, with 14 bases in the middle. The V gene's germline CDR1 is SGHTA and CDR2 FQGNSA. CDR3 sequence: CASSSPWGVSYNEQFF. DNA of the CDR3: TGTGCCAGCAGCTCTCCTTGGGGGGTTTCCTACAATGAGCAGTTCTTC.

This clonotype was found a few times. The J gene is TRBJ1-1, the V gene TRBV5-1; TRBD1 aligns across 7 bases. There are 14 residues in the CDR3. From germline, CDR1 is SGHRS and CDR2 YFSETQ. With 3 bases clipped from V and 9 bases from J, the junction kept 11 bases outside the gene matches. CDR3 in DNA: TGCGCCAGCAGCTATGGGGGGACAGAGCCACAAGCTTTCTTT. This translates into CASSYGGTEPQAFF.